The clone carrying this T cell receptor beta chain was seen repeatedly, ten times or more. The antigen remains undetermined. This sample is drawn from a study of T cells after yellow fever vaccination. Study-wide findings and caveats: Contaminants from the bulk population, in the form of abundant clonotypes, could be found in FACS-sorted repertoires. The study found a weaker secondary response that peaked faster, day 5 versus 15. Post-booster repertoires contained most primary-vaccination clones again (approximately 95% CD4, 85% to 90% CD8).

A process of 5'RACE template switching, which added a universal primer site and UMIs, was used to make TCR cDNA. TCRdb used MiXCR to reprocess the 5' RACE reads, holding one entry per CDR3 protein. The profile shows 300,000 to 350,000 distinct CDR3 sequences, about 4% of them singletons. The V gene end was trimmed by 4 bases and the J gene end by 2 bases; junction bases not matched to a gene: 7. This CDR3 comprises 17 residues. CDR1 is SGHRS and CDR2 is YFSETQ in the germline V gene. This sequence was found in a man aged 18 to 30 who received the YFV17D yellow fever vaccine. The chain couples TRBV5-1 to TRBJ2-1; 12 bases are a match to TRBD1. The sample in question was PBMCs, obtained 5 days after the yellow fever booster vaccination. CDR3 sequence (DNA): TGCGCCAGCAGCAAGGGACAGGGGGCGACCGCCTACAATGAGCAGTTCTTC. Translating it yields CASSKGQGATAYNEQFF.